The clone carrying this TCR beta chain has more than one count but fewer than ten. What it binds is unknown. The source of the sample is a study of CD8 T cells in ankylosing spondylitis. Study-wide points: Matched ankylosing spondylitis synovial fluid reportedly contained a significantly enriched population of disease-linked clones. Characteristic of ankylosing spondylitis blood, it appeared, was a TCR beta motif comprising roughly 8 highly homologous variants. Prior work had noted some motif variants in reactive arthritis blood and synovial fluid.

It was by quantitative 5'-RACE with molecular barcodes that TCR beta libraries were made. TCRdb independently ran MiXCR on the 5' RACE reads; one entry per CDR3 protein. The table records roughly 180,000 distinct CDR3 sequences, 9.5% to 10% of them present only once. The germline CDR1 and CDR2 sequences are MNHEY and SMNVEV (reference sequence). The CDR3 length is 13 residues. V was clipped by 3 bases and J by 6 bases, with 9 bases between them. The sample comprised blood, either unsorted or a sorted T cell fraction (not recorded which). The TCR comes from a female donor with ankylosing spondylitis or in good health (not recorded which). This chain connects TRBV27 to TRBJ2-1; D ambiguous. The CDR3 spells CASSLVVSNEQFF. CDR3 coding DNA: TGTGCCAGCAGTTTGGTTGTATCCAATGAGCAGTTCTTC.